This entry lists 24 T cell receptor beta chains sequenced from one sample in a study of cytomegalovirus exposure and HLA in healthy donors. PCR employed 60 Vbeta and 13 Jbeta primers. Profiled with immunoSEQ multiplex PCR; TCRdb holds only in-frame clones, not every one. The table shows 100,000 to 150,000 clones, with approximately 85% occurring only once. The sequenced material came from PBMCs. The receptors were gathered from a boy younger than 18 in good health and CMV-seronegative.

This clone was seen only a few times. The V call is TRBV2, the J call TRBJ2-7, with 9 nucleotides matching TRBD1. V shed 5 bases and J 5 bases; nucleotides not matched to a gene: 7. The CDR3 runs to 14 residues. Per germline, CDR1 SNHLY and CDR2 FYNNEI. The CDR3 coding sequence is TGTGCCAGCAGTTCCGGGACAGGGTACAACGAGCAGTACTTC. It yields the protein CASSSGTGYNEQYF.

The gene calls are TRBV2 and TRBJ1-5; D gene uncertain. CDR3 length: 13 amino acids. Trimming shortened V by 7 bases and J by 1 base, and 8 bases separated the two germline ends. Germline V CDR1 and CDR2: SNHLY, FYNNEI. For the CDR3, the DNA is TGTGCCAGCAATAGAGTCAGCAATCAGCCCCAGCATTTT. It codes for CASNRVSNQPQHF.

The gene calls are TRBV5-1 and TRBJ2-5; TRBD1 aligns across 8 bases. The J call may be wrong; the DNA end is better matched by TRBJ2-7. CDR1 is SGHRS, CDR2 YFSETQ, per germline. This CDR3 comprises 15 residues. Written as DNA, the CDR3 is TGCGCCAGCAGCTTGGCGGGGACAGGAGCCTACGAGCAGTACTTC. Amino acids: CASSLAGTGAYEQYF.

V gene TRBV19 combines with J gene TRBJ1-1; D gene unclear. Trimming left V 5 bases short and J 0 bases short, with 10 bases between. The CDR3 has 14 residues. Germline-derived CDR1 and CDR2 are LNHDA and SQIVND (reference sequence). The CDR3 sequence: CASSLSVMNTEAFF. The CDR3, as DNA: TGTGCCAGTAGTTTGTCTGTAATGAACACTGAAGCTTTCTTT.

This chain joins TRBV7-3 and TRBJ2-1; 7 bases match TRBD2. CDR1 is SGHTA and CDR2 is FQGTGA in the germline V gene. V gave up 5 bases and J gave up 6 bases; unmatched junction bases: 13. CDR3 length equals 16 residues. Here the CDR3 reads CASSHHSGQRPNEQFF. CDR3 coding DNA: TGTGCCAGCAGCCACCATAGCGGGCAGAGACCCAATGAGCAGTTCTTC.

This chain connects TRBV5-5 to TRBJ2-7; no firm D call. CDR3 length: 12 amino acids. V lost 4 bases and J lost 3, with 8 bases in between. Germline CDR1 is SGHKS and CDR2 is YYEKEE (reference sequence). The CDR3 loop is CASSVDIYEQYF. Here the CDR3 DNA reads TGTGCCAGCAGCGTAGACATCTACGAGCAGTACTTC.

The chain combines TRBV11-2 with TRBJ2-7, with 12 bases lining up with TRBD2. V lost 2 bases to trimming and J lost 2 bases; unmatched junction nucleotides: 4. Germline V CDR1 and CDR2: SGHAT, FQNNGV. The CDR3 sequence is 16 residues long. The CDR3, as DNA: TGTGCCAGCAGCTTAACTCTAGCGGGAGGGACCTACGAGCAGTACTTC. Protein product: CASSLTLAGGTYEQYF.

V usage is TRBV5-1 and J usage is TRBJ2-3; D is unclear. Per germline, CDR1 SGHRS and CDR2 YFSETQ. V gave up 0 bases and J gave up 1 base, with 12 bases separating them. This CDR3 has 16 residues. The CDR3 sequence is CASSLASHSRTDTQYF. The DNA of the CDR3 is TGCGCCAGCAGCTTGGCGTCCCACTCCCGCACAGATACGCAGTATTTT.

The rearrangement links TRBV5-1 to TRBJ2-5; TRBD2 agrees at 10 bases. The closer fit of TRBJ2-7 to the DNA end suggests the J call may be wrong. The germline CDR1 and CDR2 sequences are SGHRS and YFSETQ. The CDR3 runs 15 residues. The DNA of the CDR3 is TGCGCCAGCAGCCCTGGACTAGCGGATACCTACGAGCAGTACTTC. Translating it yields CASSPGLADTYEQYF.

This chain joins TRBV11-3 and TRBJ2-2, with D possibly being TRBD2 (5 bases). Germline CDR1 SGHNT, CDR2 YENEEA. The CDR3 covers 20 residues. Trimming left V 1 base short and J 2 bases short, with 23 bases between. The CDR3 DNA reads TGTGCCAGCAGCTTAGGAGGGTGGGGATCCCCGGAACGAAACACCGGGGAGCTGTTTTTT. Translating it yields CASSLGGWGSPERNTGELFF.

This sequence joins TRBV10-3 and TRBJ1-6, with 9 bases that match TRBD1. The V gene's germline CDR1 is ENHRY and CDR2 SYGVKD. With 0 bases clipped from V and 8 bases from J, the junction kept 5 bases outside the gene matches. The CDR3 totals 16 residues. This CDR3 is CAISESDRGSHSPLHF. Here the CDR3 DNA reads TGTGCCATCAGTGAGTCGGACAGGGGATCACATTCACCCCTCCACTTT.

The chain couples TRBV7-3 to TRBJ2-1; TRBD2 matches at 12 bases. CDR1 and CDR2 from the germline V gene are SGHTA and FQGTGA. The trim removed 0 bases at V and 6 bases at J, leaving 6 bases unmatched. This CDR3 contains 17 residues. The CDR3 coding sequence is TGTGCCAGCAGCTTAACCGGACTAGCGGGATTCGGCAATGAGCAGTTCTTC. Protein: CASSLTGLAGFGNEQFF.

The chain links TRBV5-1 to TRBJ2-5; weak D call: TRBD1 (6 bases). The V gene lost 4 bases and the J gene lost 4 bases, with 8 bases spanning the gap. CDR1 and CDR2 from the germline V gene are SGHRS and YFSETQ. This CDR3 region has 12 residues. The DNA of the CDR3 is TGCGCCAGCAGCCAACAGGGAGAGACCCAGTACTTC. Amino acids: CASSQQGETQYF.

The V call is TRBV10-3, the J call TRBJ2-7, with a tentative D call TRBD1 (6 bases). The length of the CDR3 is 15 residues. CDR1 and CDR2 (germline): ENHRY, SYGVKD. The germline V and J ends were trimmed by 3 bases and 4 bases, with 16 bases remaining between them. CDR3 sequence (DNA): TGTGCCATCAGTGACGCAGGGGATAGTGGGTACGAGCAGTACTTC. Amino acids: CAISDAGDSGYEQYF.

This clone was recorded only once. The chain employs TRBV29-1 and TRBJ2-7; D remains ambiguous. CDR3 length: 13 amino acids. The germline V and J ends were trimmed by 4 bases and 4 bases, with 14 bases remaining between them. Germline V gene lookup returns CDR1 SQVTM and CDR2 ANQGSEA. As DNA, the CDR3 is TGCAGCGTTGGTGGGCCACTTACGTACGAGCAGTACTTC. Translated, it gives CSVGGPLTYEQYF.

The rearrangement joins TRBV6-1 to TRBJ2-7; 7 nucleotides agree with TRBD1. The CDR3 extends over 13 amino acids. Germline V gene lookup returns CDR1 MNHNS and CDR2 SASEGT. The J segment lost 5 bases and the V segment lost 7 bases, leaving 8 bases of the junction unmatched. In nucleotides, the CDR3 is TGTGCCAGCAAGCTGACAGGGAACCACGAGCAGTACTTC. Amino acids: CASKLTGNHEQYF.

V and J are TRBV7-9 and TRBJ2-2, with 7 nucleotides matching TRBD1. This CDR3 has 15 residues. The V gene's germline CDR1 is SEHNR and CDR2 FQNEAQ (reference sequence). V shed 4 bases, J shed 2 bases, and the junction held 4 bases outside the gene matches. CDR3 bases: TGTGCCAGCAGCTACCCAGGGGGAAACACCGGGGAGCTGTTTTTT. This gives the protein CASSYPGGNTGELFF.

The chain employs TRBV29-1 and TRBJ1-1; 7 bases align to TRBD1. This CDR3 has 17 amino acids. CDR1 is SQVTM, CDR2 ANQGSEA, per germline. The junction had 22 bases not matched to a gene; V was cut back by 6 bases and J by 6 bases. The DNA for the CDR3 is TGCAGCGTAGCCACTACAGGGGCACTTGGGGGTCGGGCTGAAGCTTTCTTT. Translation: CSVATTGALGGRAEAFF.

This chain joins TRBV5-1 and TRBJ2-4; 7 bases are a match to TRBD2. Germline V lookup: CDR1 SGHRS, CDR2 YFSETQ. This CDR3 is 16 amino acids long. J was trimmed by 2 bases and V by 3 bases; bases with no gene match: 8. The CDR3 region has the DNA TGCGCCAGCAGCTCGACACAAGCGGGAACCAAAAACATTCAGTACTTC. This translates into CASSSTQAGTKNIQYF. The full variable domain, its missing parts supplied by reference TRBV5-1 and TRBJ2-4, is KAGVTQTPRYLIKTRGQQVTLSCSPISGHRSVSWYQQTPGQGLQFLFEYFSETQRNKGNFPGRFSGRQFSNSRSEMNVSTLELGDSALYLCASSSTQAGTKNIQYFGAGTRLSVL.

The chain joins TRBV2 to TRBJ2-5, with D unresolved. With the DNA end fitting TRBJ2-7 better, the J assignment may be wrong. Germline CDR1 reads SNHLY; CDR2 reads FYNNEI. The length of the CDR3 is 13 residues. The CDR3 here is CARPLVPLYEQYF. The CDR3 DNA is TGTGCCAGACCCCTGGTTCCCCTCTACGAGCAGTACTTC.

This clone was counted a single time. This chain joins TRBV7-2 and TRBJ2-7; TRBD1 matches 9 bases. Germline V gene sequence: CDR1 SGHTA, CDR2 FQGNSA. Unmatched junction bases numbered 7, after V lost 5 bases and J lost 5 bases. The CDR3 sequence is 14 residues long. The CDR3 region is CASSPGTGSHEQYF. CDR3 nucleotide sequence: TGTGCCAGCAGCCCCGGGACAGGGTCCCACGAGCAGTACTTC.

The gene calls are TRBV7-2 and TRBJ2-7, with D possibly being TRBD2 (5 bases). The CDR3 consists of 14 residues. Germline V CDR1 and CDR2: SGHTA, FQGNSA. Trimming stripped 2 bases from V and 3 bases from J, with 11 bases between. CDR3 residues: CASSLLADIYEQYF. The CDR3 bases are TGTGCCAGCAGCTTACTAGCAGATATCTACGAGCAGTACTTC.

This chain joins TRBV7-2 and TRBJ1-1; perhaps TRBD1 as D (6 bases). CDR1 is SGHTA, CDR2 FQGNSA, per germline. The V gene lost 0 bases and the J gene lost 5 bases, with 7 bases spanning the gap. This CDR3 region has 13 residues. The CDR3, as DNA: TGTGCCAGCAGCTTAGCTAGGGGGACTGAAGCTTTCTTT. Translated, it gives CASSLARGTEAFF.

This clone was seen only a few times. The rearrangement joins TRBV5-1 to TRBJ2-7; TRBD1 might be the D (5 bases). CDR1 is SGHRS and CDR2 is YFSETQ in the germline V gene. CDR3 length equals 14 residues. Trimming left V 5 bases short and J 6 bases short, with 18 bases between. The DNA of the CDR3 is TGCGCCAGCAGGCTTGAAAGGGGATCTCTCGAGCAGTACTTC. This encodes CASRLERGSLEQYF.